The text below deals with one T cell receptor (beta chain). Its antigen is undetermined. The data derive from a study of shared clonotypes between healthy human individuals. Study summary: Contributing individuals were two females and a few males aged 18 to 49. The study used three CD4 naive, three CD4 memory, two CD8 naive and one CD8 memory plate per donor.

Data came from immunoSEQ multiplex PCR; TCRdb stores just in-frame clones and leaves some out. The sample consists of about 820,000 clones, nearly 95% of them appearing once. Deletions cut 2 bases from V and 5 bases from J, with 15 bases between. This CDR3 region has 15 residues. Germline values: CDR1 SGDLS, CDR2 YYNGEE. Study results and caveats: Some clonotypes were shared by all four sorted-subset donors, while others were not shared. The non-shared ones had lower generation probabilities than the shared ones. Richness estimates generally favored naive over memory subsets.

CD8 cells regarded as naive lacked CD45RO, were positively chosen for CCR7, and omitted terminally differentiated effector memory CD45RA+ cells. Material for sequencing was naive CD8+ T cells sorted from blood. This chain uses TRBV9 with TRBJ2-3; no reliable D call. The sequence was collected from a young man in good health. The CDR3 loop reads CASSVLTAAVDTQYF. DNA for the CDR3: TGTGCCAGCAGCGTGCTGACCGCGGCGGTAGATACGCAGTATTTT.